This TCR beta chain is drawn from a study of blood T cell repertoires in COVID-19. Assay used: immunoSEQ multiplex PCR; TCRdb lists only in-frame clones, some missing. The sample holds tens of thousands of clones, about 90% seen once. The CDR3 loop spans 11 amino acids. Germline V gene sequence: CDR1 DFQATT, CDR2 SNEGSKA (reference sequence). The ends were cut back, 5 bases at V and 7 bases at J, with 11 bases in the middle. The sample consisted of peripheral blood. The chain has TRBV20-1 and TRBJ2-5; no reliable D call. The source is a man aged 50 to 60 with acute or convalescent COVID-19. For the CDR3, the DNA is TGCAGTGCTCTAGTTAGAGGGACCCAGTACTTC. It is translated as CSALVRGTQYF.